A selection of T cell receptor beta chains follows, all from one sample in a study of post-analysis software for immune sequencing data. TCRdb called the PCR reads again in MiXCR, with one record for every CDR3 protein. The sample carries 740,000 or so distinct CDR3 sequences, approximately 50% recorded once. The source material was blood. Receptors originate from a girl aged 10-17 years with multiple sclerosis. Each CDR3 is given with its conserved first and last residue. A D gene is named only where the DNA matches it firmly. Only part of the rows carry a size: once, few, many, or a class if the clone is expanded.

TGTGCCAGCAGTGAGGAACTGGATACGCAGTATTTT CASSEELDTQYF NA few TRBJ2-3 TRBV6-1
TGTGCCAGCAGCCAAGAAGAGGGGTCCTATGGCTACACCTTC CASSQEEGSYGYTF NA few TRBJ1-2 TRBV4-2
TGCAGTGCTAGAGATCCCCAGAGCTCCTACGAGCAGTACTTC CSARDPQSSYEQYF NA NA TRBJ2-7 TRBV20-1
TGCAGCGTTGGAGCTAGCGGGGGGGCAGATACGCAGTATTTT CSVGASGGADTQYF TRBD2 few TRBJ2-3 TRBV29-1
TGTGCCAGCAGTGAGGGAGAACAAGAGACCCAGTACTTC CASSEGEQETQYF NA once TRBJ2-5 TRBV2
TGTGCCAGCAGCCGGGGACAGATCTACAATGAGCAGTTCTTC CASSRGQIYNEQFF TRBD1 NA TRBJ2-1 TRBV11-2
TGTGCCAGCAGTTTAGACTCCCTCGAGGAGCAGTACTTC CASSLDSLEEQYF NA once TRBJ2-5 TRBV6-5
TGTGCCAGCAGTTTCGCAGGAGACTACGAGCAGTACTTC CASSFAGDYEQYF NA few TRBJ2-7 TRBV28
TGCAGTGCTAGATCAAGCCAAGAGACCCAGTACTTC CSARSSQETQYF NA few TRBJ2-5 TRBV20-1
TGCAGCGTTGAATCCAGGGGAACAGAGACCCAGTACTTC CSVESRGTETQYF NA NA TRBJ2-5 TRBV29-1
TGCGCCAGCAGCTTGAGTTTTGGCCAGCCCCAGCATTTT CASSLSFGQPQHF NA NA TRBJ1-5 TRBV5-1
TGTGCCACCAGCAAGGCCGGGACAGGGTATGGCTACACCTTC CATSKAGTGYGYTF TRBD1 once TRBJ1-2 TRBV15
TGCAGCTTGAGCCGGGACAGGGGTCTCCGGTTGAACACTGAAGCTTTCTTT CSLSRDRGLRLNTEAFF TRBD1 NA TRBJ1-1 TRBV20-1
TGCAGTGCCCCGACAGGGAACTACGAGCAGTACTTC CSAPTGNYEQYF TRBD1 few TRBJ2-7 TRBV20-1
TGTGCCAGCAGCCAATACTCTCCGGGACACAATGAGCAGTTCTTC CASSQYSPGHNEQFF NA once TRBJ2-1 TRBV3-1
TGTGCCAGCACCCTAAAGGAGACCCAGTACTTC CASTLKETQYF NA NA TRBJ2-5 TRBV6-6
TGTGCCAGCAGTCAGGACAGGGGTCAGTTGAACACTGAAGCTTTCTTT CASSQDRGQLNTEAFF TRBD1 few TRBJ1-1 TRBV12-3/TRBV12-4
TGTGCCAGCAGCTTAAAAACCGGGCTGACGCAGTATTTT CASSLKTGLTQYF NA NA TRBJ2-3 TRBV13
TGTGCCAGCAGCGCGCCCCCCGGGGCAGCTCCGGCCAAAAACATTCAGTACTTC CASSAPPGAAPAKNIQYF NA few TRBJ2-4 TRBV7-9
TGCAGTGCTAGAGATCCCCCACCGGACAGACCTCAAGAGACCCAGTACTTC CSARDPPPDRPQETQYF NA NA TRBJ2-5 TRBV20-1
TGCGCCAGCAGCTTGGAGGGTTTTTTCAACACTGAAGCTTTCTTT CASSLEGFFNTEAFF NA NA TRBJ1-1 TRBV5-1
TGCAGCGTTGAAGACGGATCAGGGGCGCCCCAGCATTTT CSVEDGSGAPQHF NA few TRBJ1-5 TRBV29-1
TGTGCCAGCAGCTCCCTAGGGGGGAGTACGGGCGAGCAGTACTTC CASSSLGGSTGEQYF NA NA TRBJ2-7 TRBV7-9
TGCAGTGCTAGCATCGGACAGCCCAAAAAGAACTATGGCTACACCTTC CSASIGQPKKNYGYTF NA NA TRBJ1-2 TRBV20-1
TGTGCCAGCAGCTTATTTCGACAGGGCAATGAGCAGTTCTTC CASSLFRQGNEQFF TRBD1 NA TRBJ2-1 TRBV11-2
TGTGCCAGCGCGGGCGTCAACTACAATGAGCAGTTCTTC CASAGVNYNEQFF NA NA TRBJ2-1 TRBV6-1
TGTGCCAGCAGTCCACGGGTACAGGGGTTTGGCTATGGCTACACCTTC CASSPRVQGFGYGYTF TRBD1 few TRBJ1-2 TRBV6-5
TGCGCCAGCAGCCAGGACAGGGGGCTCAGCGAGCAGTACTTC CASSQDRGLSEQYF TRBD1 NA TRBJ2-7 TRBV5-1
TGCAGCGTTGCTTTGACTAGCGGGGGCTACGAGCAGTACTTC CSVALTSGGYEQYF TRBD2 NA TRBJ2-7 TRBV29-1
TGCGCCAGCAGCCTTACGGACAGATTGAACACTGAAGCTTTCTTT CASSLTDRLNTEAFF NA NA TRBJ1-1 TRBV4-1
TGCAGTGCCATACACAGAGCGTACGAGCAGTACTTC CSAIHRAYEQYF NA few TRBJ2-7 TRBV20-1
TGCAGTGCTAGGTCAAACCAGGGCGAGCAGTACTTC CSARSNQGEQYF NA once TRBJ2-7 TRBV20-1
TGTGCCACCAGTGCCTCAACCGGGACAGTAAGAGAAGGAAAGAAGGAGACCCAGTACTTC CATSASTGTVREGKKETQYF TRBD1 few TRBJ2-5 TRBV24-1
TGTGCCAGCAGCCGACTAGCGGGAGGTTCGACCTACGAGCAGTACTTC CASSRLAGGSTYEQYF TRBD2 few TRBJ2-7 TRBV7-2
TGTGCCAGCAGCGGGACAGGGTCAGAGACCCAGTACTTC CASSGTGSETQYF TRBD1 NA TRBJ2-5 TRBV5-6
TGTGCCAGCAGAGCGGGACTAGCGGGCCAAGAGACCCAGTACTTC CASRAGLAGQETQYF TRBD2 NA TRBJ2-5 TRBV6-5
TGTGCCAGCAGCCTGAGACCCCCTAGCGGGGCAGAGACCCAGTACTTC CASSLRPPSGAETQYF TRBD2 NA TRBJ2-5 TRBV7-8
TGTGCCAGCAGGCCCGACAGGGGACCTTGGTCCTACAATGAGCAGTTCTTC CASRPDRGPWSYNEQFF TRBD1 NA TRBJ2-1 TRBV12-3/TRBV12-4
TGCAGTGCCCGCGGGACTAGCGGGGGGGCCCAGCAGTTCTTC CSARGTSGGAQQFF TRBD2 NA TRBJ2-1 TRBV20-1
TGCACCAGCAGCTTGGCAGGGGCCCCCTACAATGAGCAGTTCTTC CTSSLAGAPYNEQFF NA NA TRBJ2-1 TRBV5-1
TGTGCCAGCAGTGACTCCGGGACAGGGGACGGCTACACCTTC CASSDSGTGDGYTF TRBD1 few TRBJ1-2 TRBV6-4
TGTGCCAGCAGCGTCTACAGCCGAGGCTCGGATACGCAGTATTTT CASSVYSRGSDTQYF NA NA TRBJ2-3 TRBV9
TGCGCCAGCAGCTCCGCCCCGGCGACAGGGGCATATGAGCAGTTCTTC CASSSAPATGAYEQFF TRBD1 NA TRBJ2-1 TRBV5-1
TGTGCCAGCAGCCAAGGGAGCTCCTATAATTCACCCCTCCACTTT CASSQGSSYNSPLHF NA NA TRBJ1-6 TRBV28
TGCAGTGCTAGAAGGGACTTGGAACTCTACGAGCAGTACTTC CSARRDLELYEQYF NA few TRBJ2-7 TRBV20-1
TGTGCCAGCAGCTGGGCTTCCGATGAGCAGTTCTTC CASSWASDEQFF NA few TRBJ2-1 TRBV7-9
TGCGCCAGCAGCTTGGAATGGGGGACCTACGAGCAGTACTTC CASSLEWGTYEQYF NA NA TRBJ2-7 TRBV5-1
TGTGCCAGCAGCAAAAGGTCGGAGCGCACAGATACGCAGTATTTT CASSKRSERTDTQYF NA NA TRBJ2-3 TRBV7-6
TGTGCCAGCAGGATGACAGGCACAGATACGCAGTATTTT CASRMTGTDTQYF NA few TRBJ2-3 TRBV12-3/TRBV12-4
TGTGCCAGCAGTTTTATCTGGCGGGAGCAGTACTTC CASSFIWREQYF TRBD2 few TRBJ2-5 TRBV12-3/TRBV12-4
TGTGCCAGCAGTTACGGAATTGGGACAACTGAAGCTTTCTTT CASSYGIGTTEAFF NA NA TRBJ1-1 TRBV6-5
TGCAGTGCGGGGACTAGCGGGGGCTACAATGAGCAGTTCTTC CSAGTSGGYNEQFF TRBD2 many TRBJ2-1 TRBV20-1
TGTGCCAGCAGTCCCCGACTAGCGGTTAGCACAGATACGCAGTATTTT CASSPRLAVSTDTQYF TRBD2 NA TRBJ2-3 TRBV27
TGCGCCAGCAGCCGAAGACCTGACTCCCTAGCGGGAAAATACGAGCAGTACTTC CASSRRPDSLAGKYEQYF TRBD2 NA TRBJ2-7 TRBV5-1
TGCGCCAGCAGCTTGGTCCTAGCGGGAGGTCGAAACGAGCAGTACTTC CASSLVLAGGRNEQYF TRBD2 NA TRBJ2-7 TRBV5-1
TGTGCCAGCAGTGGGATCAACCACCCGCGGGATGAGCAGTTCTTC CASSGINHPRDEQFF NA few TRBJ2-1 TRBV12-3/TRBV12-4